This entry is about one T cell receptor beta chain. There are 16 residues in the CDR3. Germline V lookup: CDR1 WNHNN, CDR2 SYGVQD (reference sequence). Trimming at V came to 6 bases and at J to 1 base, leaving 7 bases not matched to a gene. The sample is drawn from a study of blood T cell repertoires in COVID-19. Study-wide background: Spain, Italy and the United States supplied samples that represented acute and convalescent COVID-19.

Enrolled through a virtual design, the participants were between roughly 18 and 100 years of age and came from approximately 25 US areas. Each participant's cohort was designated according to participant-reported clinical history. In the source study's methods: Using reference gene primer amplification, nucleated cell counts were estimated. Data came from immunoSEQ multiplex PCR; TCRdb stores just in-frame clones and leaves some out. The V and J calls and the clone size are those of that table, but D and trimming were determined from the DNA. The sample includes 220,000 or so clones, 80% to 90% of them seen just once.

V gene TRBV10-1 combines with J gene TRBJ2-3; 10 positions match TRBD2. The receptor was derived from a woman aged 18-29 years in a cohort exposed to, infected with or recovered from COVID-19 (not recorded which). The sequenced sample was PBMCs or T cells enriched from blood (not recorded which). CDR3 sequence reads: CASRRGLADRTDTQYF. In nucleotides, the CDR3 is TGCGCCAGCAGGAGAGGACTAGCGGACCGCACAGATACGCAGTATTTT.